The 24 T cell receptor beta chains below were found in one sample sequenced in a study of T cells in narcolepsy. TCRdb keeps only in-frame clones here, not all; method: immunoSEQ multiplex PCR. The sample comprises some 30,000 clones, approximately 90% of which are singletons, and approximately 0.8% rests with the top ten. The sequencing sample was made of CD45RA- memory CD4+ T cells from PBMCs. These receptors came from a human donor with narcolepsy.

The chain employs TRBV5-1 and TRBJ2-5, with D unclear. Trimming took 1 base from V and 5 from J, leaving 6 bases between them. CDR3 size: 12 residues. Germline assignment: CDR1 SGHRS and CDR2 YFSETQ. CDR3 sequence (DNA): TGCGCCAGCAGCTTGTCTGGCGAGACCCAGTACTTC. This gives the protein CASSLSGETQYF.

A single count supports this clone. The chain is built from TRBV5-1 and TRBJ2-2, with D uncertain. The CDR3 sequence is 13 residues long. CDR1 SGHRS and CDR2 YFSETQ come from the germline V gene. Trimming stripped 0 bases from V and 6 bases from J, with 6 bases between. The CDR3 loop is CASSLGAAGELFF. The CDR3 DNA sequence: TGCGCCAGCAGCTTGGGGGCGGCCGGGGAGCTGTTTTTT. Together with reference TRBV5-1 and TRBJ2-2, the CDR3 gives the full variable domain: KAGVTQTPRYLIKTRGQQVTLSCSPISGHRSVSWYQQTPGQGLQFLFEYFSETQRNKGNFPGRFSGRQFSNSRSEMNVSTLELGDSALYLCASSLGAAGELFFGEGSRLTVL.

The chain joins TRBV4-3 to TRBJ2-1, with 8 bases lining up with TRBD1. The CDR3 has 16 amino acids. Germline assignment: CDR1 LGHNA and CDR2 YSLEER. The J segment lost 0 bases and the V segment lost 3 bases, leaving 4 bases of the junction unmatched. The CDR3 here is CASSQEGTGSYNEQFF. The CDR3 nucleotides are TGCGCCAGCAGCCAGGAAGGGACAGGCTCCTACAATGAGCAGTTCTTC.

This clone has more than one count but fewer than ten. V is TRBV7-8 and J is TRBJ1-2; D is undetermined. Germline CDR1 SGHVS, CDR2 FQNEAQ. The CDR3 runs to 13 residues. The ends were cut back, 5 bases at V and 1 base at J, with 8 bases in the middle. This CDR3 reads CASSPGVNYGYTF. CDR3 coding DNA: TGTGCCAGCAGCCCCGGTGTTAACTATGGCTACACCTTC.

J is TRBJ1-1 and V is TRBV7-9, with D maybe TRBD1 (5 bases). The V end was cut by 4 bases, the J end by 0 bases, with 9 bases between. Germline V gives CDR1 SEHNR, CDR2 FQNEAQ (reference sequence). This CDR3 comprises 14 residues. CDR3 in amino acids: CASSSDSMNTEAFF. CDR3 in DNA: TGTGCCAGCAGCTCCGACAGCATGAACACTGAAGCTTTCTTT.

V usage is TRBV7-2 and J usage is TRBJ1-1; TRBD1 is a possible D gene (5 bases). The CDR3 sequence is 13 residues long. Germline V gene lookup returns CDR1 SGHTA and CDR2 FQGNSA. The germline V and J ends were trimmed by 1 base and 8 bases, with 11 bases remaining between them. The chain's CDR3 is CASSLDGGSEAFF. CDR3 in DNA: TGTGCCAGCAGCTTAGACGGGGGAAGCGAAGCTTTCTTT.

This rearrangement joins TRBV7-2 to TRBJ2-1; TRBD2 is a possible D gene (5 bases). The V gene lost 1 base and the J gene lost 4 bases, with 8 bases spanning the gap. CDR3 length: 14 residues. Germline V CDR1 and CDR2: SGHTA, FQGNSA. The CDR3 sequence is CASSLDGIYNEQFF. For the CDR3, the DNA is TGTGCCAGCAGCTTAGACGGGATTTACAATGAGCAGTTCTTC.

The table lists this clone with a few counts. This chain links TRBV28 with TRBJ1-2, with D possibly TRBD1 on 5 matching bases. V was clipped by 3 bases and J by 8 bases, with 13 bases between them. CDR3 size: 13 residues. The germline V gene has CDR1 MDHEN and CDR2 SYDVKM. The CDR3 DNA sequence: TGTGCCAGCAGTTTGACACACCAGGGCGGCTACACCTTC. It is translated as CASSLTHQGGYTF.

CDR3 nucleotide sequence: TGTGCCAGCAGTCCGGCGGGAGGGTATGGCTACACCTTC. It yields the protein CASSPAGGYGYTF. V usage is TRBV6-1 and J usage is TRBJ1-2, with D unresolved. This CDR3 has 13 amino acids. Between the trimmed V and J ends, which lost 5 bases and 5 bases, there was a span of 12 bases. Per germline, CDR1 MNHNS and CDR2 SASEGT.

The gene calls are TRBV11-1 and TRBJ1-1; 9 nucleotides match TRBD1. The CDR3 covers 16 residues. V was pared by 5 bases and J by 4 bases, with 11 bases of the junction left unmatched. The germline V gene has CDR1 SGHAT and CDR2 FQDESV (reference sequence). The CDR3 here is CASSRGGWTGATEAFF. The CDR3 DNA is TGTGCCAGCAGCCGCGGCGGCTGGACAGGGGCCACTGAAGCTTTCTTT.

The chain recombines TRBV4-3 with TRBJ2-5, with D hard to call. CDR1 and CDR2 from the germline V gene are LGHNA and YSLEER. CDR3 length: 15 amino acids. V dropped 1 base and J dropped 5 bases, with 14 bases sitting between them. DNA of the CDR3: TGCGCCAGCAGCCAAGCCTCTGCAAGATCGGAGACCCAGTACTTC. It is translated as CASSQASARSETQYF.

This clone was detected once. The chain's CDR3 is CASSGEGGYEQYF. In DNA, the CDR3 is TGTGCCAGCAGCGGGGAGGGGGGCTACGAGCAGTACTTC. The chain combines TRBV6-1 with TRBJ2-7; D might be TRBD2 (7 bases). The V end was cut by 6 bases, the J end by 3 bases, with 12 bases between. Per the germline V gene, CDR1 is MNHNS and CDR2 is SASEGT. This CDR3 is 13 amino acids long.

The rearrangement joins TRBV28 to TRBJ2-3; a weak D match, TRBD1 (6 bases). Germline V lookup: CDR1 MDHEN, CDR2 SYDVKM. This CDR3 is built from 14 residues. The V end was cut by 7 bases, the J end by 0 bases, with 11 bases between. The chain's CDR3 is CASKDSWSTDTQYF. The CDR3 DNA follows: TGTGCCAGCAAGGACAGTTGGAGCACAGATACGCAGTATTTT.

This chain uses TRBV10-3 with TRBJ2-7; a weak D match, TRBD1 (5 bases). The germline gives CDR1 ENHRY, CDR2 SYGVKD. Between the trimmed V and J ends, which lost 3 bases and 5 bases, there was a span of 17 bases. The CDR3 extends over 15 amino acids. In DNA form, the CDR3 reads TGTGCCATCAGTGATTTGGTTGCCAGGGTCGACGAGCAGTACTTC. Translation gives CAISDLVARVDEQYF.

V is TRBV7-9 and J is TRBJ2-7, with D unclear. This CDR3 comprises 17 residues. Germline CDR1 reads SEHNR; CDR2 reads FQNEAQ (reference sequence). Trimming shortened V by 3 bases and J by 0 bases, and 18 bases separated the two germline ends. CDR3 loop: CASSFPDGPKSSYEQYF. The CDR3 DNA follows: TGTGCCAGCAGCTTTCCTGACGGACCTAAAAGCTCCTACGAGCAGTACTTC.

The chain employs TRBV5-1 and TRBJ2-3; D is unresolved. From germline, CDR1 is SGHRS and CDR2 YFSETQ. The CDR3 is 15 amino acids. The ends were cut back, 0 bases at V and 2 bases at J, with 10 bases in the middle. The CDR3 loop reads CASSLGLVSTDTQYF. The CDR3 region has the DNA TGCGCCAGCAGCTTGGGTCTAGTATCCACAGATACGCAGTATTTT.

This chain links TRBV16 with TRBJ1-1; tentative D call: TRBD1 (6 bases). The CDR3 covers 15 residues. Deletions cut 2 bases from V and 1 base from J, with 11 bases between. The germline gives CDR1 KGHSY, CDR2 FQNENV. The CDR3 is CASSQQTGANTEAFF. The CDR3 coding sequence is TGTGCCAGCAGCCAACAGACAGGAGCGAACACTGAAGCTTTCTTT.

The chain joins TRBV23-1 to TRBJ2-5, with a weak D call TRBD1 (6 bases). TRBV23-1 is sorted into the ORF group, with uncertain function. The CDR3 consists of 14 residues. Trimming took off 0 bases at V and 2 bases at J, with 7 bases between the two ends. CDR3 residues: CASSQSQGQETQYF. In DNA, the CDR3 is TGCGCCAGCAGTCAATCTCAGGGGCAAGAGACCCAGTACTTC.

J is TRBJ2-7 and V is TRBV5-5; D perhaps matches TRBD2 (6 bases). The CDR3 sequence is 14 residues long. Germline loops: CDR1 SGHKS, CDR2 YYEKEE (reference sequence). V shed 4 bases and J shed 3 bases, with 14 bases lying between them. CDR3 DNA: TGTGCCAGCAGCCTAAGGGACTCCCTCTACGAGCAGTACTTC. The encoded protein is CASSLRDSLYEQYF.

V gene TRBV7-3 combines with J gene TRBJ2-2, with D unresolved. Trimming left V 5 bases short and J 7 bases short, with 14 bases between. CDR1 SGHTA and CDR2 FQGTGA come from the germline V gene. The CDR3 sequence is 14 residues long. The CDR3, as DNA: TGTGCCAGCAGCCCTGGCCTTCTGGACGGGGAGCTGTTTTTT. Translated, it gives CASSPGLLDGELFF.

V is TRBV30 and J is TRBJ2-1, with D tentatively TRBD2 (6 bases). Per germline, CDR1 GTSNPN and CDR2 SVGIG (reference sequence). The CDR3 is made up of 14 amino acids. The V gene lost 3 bases and the J gene lost 6 bases, with 15 bases spanning the gap. The CDR3 sequence: CAWRWKTSINEQFF. CDR3 sequence (DNA): TGTGCCTGGAGGTGGAAGACTAGTATCAATGAGCAGTTCTTC.

The V gene is TRBV23-1, the J gene TRBJ1-1; D is perhaps TRBD1 (5 bases). TRBV23-1 has ORF status, its function being uncertain. The CDR3 is 16 residues long. V was pared by 0 bases and J by 4 bases, with 15 bases between. The CDR3 protein is CASSQSRAGRCTEAFF. The CDR3 DNA is TGCGCCAGCAGTCAATCGAGGGCAGGGAGGTGCACTGAAGCTTTCTTT.

In its sample, this clone was seen once. V is TRBV7-9 and J is TRBJ2-3, with 10 positions matching TRBD1. Germline V gene lookup returns CDR1 SEHNR and CDR2 FQNEAQ (reference sequence). The CDR3 extends over 15 amino acids. V was clipped by 5 bases and J by 6 bases; unmatched bases: 8. The CDR3 loop reads CASSARQGAVDTQYF. The CDR3 DNA is TGTGCCAGCAGCGCCCGACAGGGGGCAGTTGATACGCAGTATTTT.

V is TRBV18 and J is TRBJ2-3, with D perhaps TRBD2 (6 bases). Germline CDR1 is KGHSH and CDR2 is LQKENI. The CDR3 spans 14 residues. V shed 2 bases and J shed 2 bases, with 8 bases lying between them. For the CDR3, the DNA is TGTGCCAGCTCACCAGGCGGGACCACAGATACGCAGTATTTT. Encoded protein: CASSPGGTTDTQYF.